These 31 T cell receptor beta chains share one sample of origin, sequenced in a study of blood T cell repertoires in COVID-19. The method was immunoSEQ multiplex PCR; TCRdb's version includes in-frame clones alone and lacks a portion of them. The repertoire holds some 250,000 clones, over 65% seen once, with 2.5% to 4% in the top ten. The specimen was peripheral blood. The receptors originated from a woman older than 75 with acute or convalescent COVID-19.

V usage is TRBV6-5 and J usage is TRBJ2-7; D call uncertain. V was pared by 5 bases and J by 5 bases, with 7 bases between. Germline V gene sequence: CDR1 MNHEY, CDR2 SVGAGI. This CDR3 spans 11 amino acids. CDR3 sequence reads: CASSTLNEQYF. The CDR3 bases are TGTGCCAGCAGTACCCTAAACGAGCAGTACTTC.

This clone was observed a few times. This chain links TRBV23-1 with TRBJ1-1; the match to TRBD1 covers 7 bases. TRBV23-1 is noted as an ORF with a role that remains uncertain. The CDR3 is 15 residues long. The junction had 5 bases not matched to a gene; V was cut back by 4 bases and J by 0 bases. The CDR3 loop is CASSPDREVNTEAFF. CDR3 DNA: TGCGCCAGCAGTCCCGACAGGGAGGTGAACACTGAAGCTTTCTTT.

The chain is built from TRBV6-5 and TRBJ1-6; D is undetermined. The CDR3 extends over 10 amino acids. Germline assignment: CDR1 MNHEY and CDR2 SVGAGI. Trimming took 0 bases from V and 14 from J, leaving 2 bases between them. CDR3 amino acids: CASSYSALHF. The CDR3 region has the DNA TGTGCCAGCAGTTACTCCGCCCTCCACTTT.

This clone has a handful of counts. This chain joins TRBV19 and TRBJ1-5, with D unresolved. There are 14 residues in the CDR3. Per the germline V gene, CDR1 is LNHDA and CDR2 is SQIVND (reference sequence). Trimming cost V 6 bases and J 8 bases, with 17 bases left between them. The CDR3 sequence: CASREVGNVKPQHF. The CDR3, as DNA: TGTGCCAGTAGGGAGGTGGGCAATGTGAAGCCCCAGCATTTT.

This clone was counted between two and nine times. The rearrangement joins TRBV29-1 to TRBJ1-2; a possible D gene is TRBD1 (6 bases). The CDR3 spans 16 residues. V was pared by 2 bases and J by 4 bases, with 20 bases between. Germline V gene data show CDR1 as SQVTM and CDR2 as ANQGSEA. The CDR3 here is CSVELFLTGSLYGYTF. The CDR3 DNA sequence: TGCAGCGTTGAACTTTTTTTAACAGGGTCCCTCTATGGCTACACCTTC.

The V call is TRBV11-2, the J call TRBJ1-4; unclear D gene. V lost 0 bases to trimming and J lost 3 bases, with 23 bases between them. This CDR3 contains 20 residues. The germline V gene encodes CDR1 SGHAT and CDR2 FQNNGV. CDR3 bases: TGTGCCAGCAGCTTAGAAATAAGAACCACGCCCCGGAGATCTAATGAAAAACTGTTTTTT. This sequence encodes CASSLEIRTTPRRSNEKLFF.

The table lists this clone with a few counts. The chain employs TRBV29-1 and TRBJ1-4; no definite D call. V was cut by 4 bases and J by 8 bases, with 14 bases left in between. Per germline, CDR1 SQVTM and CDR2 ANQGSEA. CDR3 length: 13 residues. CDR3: CSVGESVREKLFF. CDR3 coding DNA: TGCAGCGTTGGGGAGTCAGTTCGAGAAAAACTGTTTTTT.

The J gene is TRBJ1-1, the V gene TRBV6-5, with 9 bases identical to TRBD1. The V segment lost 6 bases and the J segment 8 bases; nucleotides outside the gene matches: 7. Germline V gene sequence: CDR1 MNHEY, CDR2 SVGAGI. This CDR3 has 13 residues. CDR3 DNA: TGTGCCAGCAGGTCTACAGGGGGCTCGGAAGCTTTCTTT. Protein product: CASRSTGGSEAFF.

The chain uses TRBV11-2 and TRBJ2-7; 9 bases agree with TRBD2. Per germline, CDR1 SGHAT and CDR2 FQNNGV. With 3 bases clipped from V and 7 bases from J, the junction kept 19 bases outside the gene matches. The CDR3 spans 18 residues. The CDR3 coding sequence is TGTGCCAGCAGCTTTTGGGCTAGCGGGACCTCTGCAGATGGGGAGCAGTACTTC. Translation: CASSFWASGTSADGEQYF.

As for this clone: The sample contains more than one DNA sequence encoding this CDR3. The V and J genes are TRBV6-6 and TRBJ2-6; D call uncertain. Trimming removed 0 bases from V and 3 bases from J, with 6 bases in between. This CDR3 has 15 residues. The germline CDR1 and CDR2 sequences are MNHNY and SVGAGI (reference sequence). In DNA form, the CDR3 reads TGTGCCAGCAGTTACTCGTCGAGTGGGGCCAACGTCCTGACTTTC. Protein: CASSYSSSGANVLTF.

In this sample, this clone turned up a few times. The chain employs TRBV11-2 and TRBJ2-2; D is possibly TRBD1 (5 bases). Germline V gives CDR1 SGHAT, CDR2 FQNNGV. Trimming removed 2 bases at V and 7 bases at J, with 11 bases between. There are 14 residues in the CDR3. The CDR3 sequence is CASSLPGYGGELFF. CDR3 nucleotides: TGTGCCAGCAGCTTACCAGGGTACGGCGGGGAGCTGTTTTTT.

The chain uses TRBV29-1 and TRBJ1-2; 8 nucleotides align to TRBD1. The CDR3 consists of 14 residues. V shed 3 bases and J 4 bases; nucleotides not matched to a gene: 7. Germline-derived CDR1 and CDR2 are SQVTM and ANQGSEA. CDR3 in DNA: TGCAGCGTTGAGACCGGGACAGGAGTCTATGGCTACACCTTC. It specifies CSVETGTGVYGYTF.

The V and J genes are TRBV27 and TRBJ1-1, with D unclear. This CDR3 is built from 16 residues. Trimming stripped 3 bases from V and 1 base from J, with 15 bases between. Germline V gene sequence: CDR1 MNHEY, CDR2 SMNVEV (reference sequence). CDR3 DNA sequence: TGTGCCAGCAGTTTGACACGGCCCATGGGGAACACTGAAGCTTTCTTT. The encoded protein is CASSLTRPMGNTEAFF.

This chain's CDR3 is CASNPHGANVLTF. CDR3 nucleotides: TGTGCCAGCAACCCACACGGGGCCAACGTCCTGACTTTC. This chain joins TRBV3-1 (or the pseudogene TRBV3-2) and TRBJ2-6, with D hard to call. Between the trimmed V and J ends, which lost 7 bases and 4 bases, there was a span of 8 bases. Germline lookup yields CDR1 LGHDT and CDR2 YNNKEL (reference sequence). The CDR3 is 13 amino acids.

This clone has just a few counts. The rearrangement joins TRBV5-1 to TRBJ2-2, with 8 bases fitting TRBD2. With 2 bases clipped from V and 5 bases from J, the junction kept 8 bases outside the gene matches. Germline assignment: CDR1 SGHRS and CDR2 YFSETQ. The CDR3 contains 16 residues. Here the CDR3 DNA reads TGCGCCAGCAGCTTTTCAGCGGGAGTTTCGACCGGGGAGCTGTTTTTT. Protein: CASSFSAGVSTGELFF.

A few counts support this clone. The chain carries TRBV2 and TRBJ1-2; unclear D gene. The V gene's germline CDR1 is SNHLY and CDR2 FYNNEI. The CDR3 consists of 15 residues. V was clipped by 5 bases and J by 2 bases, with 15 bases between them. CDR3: CASSPTEILNYGYTF. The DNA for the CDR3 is TGTGCCAGCAGTCCCACAGAAATATTAAACTATGGCTACACCTTC. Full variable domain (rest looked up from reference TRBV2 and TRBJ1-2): EPEVTQTPSHQVTQMGQEVILRCVPISNHLYFYWYRQILGQKVEFLVSFYNNEISEKSEIFDDQFSVERPDGSNFTLKIRSTKLEDSAMYFCASSPTEILNYGYTFGSGTRLTVV.

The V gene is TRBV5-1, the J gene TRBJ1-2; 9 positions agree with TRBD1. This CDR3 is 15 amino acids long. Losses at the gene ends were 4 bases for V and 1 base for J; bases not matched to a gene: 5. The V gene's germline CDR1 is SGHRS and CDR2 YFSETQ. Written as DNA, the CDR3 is TGCGCCAGCAGCAAGGGACAGGGCTATAACTATGGCTACACCTTC. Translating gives CASSKGQGYNYGYTF.

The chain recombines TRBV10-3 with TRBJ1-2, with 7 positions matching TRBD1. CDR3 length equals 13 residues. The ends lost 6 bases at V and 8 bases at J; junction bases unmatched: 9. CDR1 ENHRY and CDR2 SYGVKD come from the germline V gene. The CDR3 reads CAISGRGGGGYTF. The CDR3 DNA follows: TGTGCCATCAGCGGTCGTGGAGGGGGCGGCTACACCTTC.

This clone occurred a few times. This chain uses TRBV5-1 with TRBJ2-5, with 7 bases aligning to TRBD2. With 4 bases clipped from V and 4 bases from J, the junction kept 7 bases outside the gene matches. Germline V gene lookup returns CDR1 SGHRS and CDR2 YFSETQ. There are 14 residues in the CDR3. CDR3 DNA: TGCGCCAGCAGCCCGGGGAGGGTCGGAGAGACCCAGTACTTC. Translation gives CASSPGRVGETQYF.

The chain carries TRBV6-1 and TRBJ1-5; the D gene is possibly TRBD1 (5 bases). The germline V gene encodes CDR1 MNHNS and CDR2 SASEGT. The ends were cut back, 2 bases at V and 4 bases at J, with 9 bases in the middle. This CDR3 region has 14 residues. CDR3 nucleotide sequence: TGTGCCAGCAGTGAATCAGGGCTAAATCAGCCCCAGCATTTT. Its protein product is CASSESGLNQPQHF.

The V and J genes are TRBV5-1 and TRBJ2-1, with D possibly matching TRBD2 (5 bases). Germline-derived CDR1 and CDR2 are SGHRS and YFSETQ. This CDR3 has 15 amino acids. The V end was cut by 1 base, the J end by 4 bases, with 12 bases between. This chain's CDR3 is CASSLTSLGYNEQFF. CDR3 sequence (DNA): TGCGCCAGCAGCTTGACGTCACTAGGGTACAATGAGCAGTTCTTC.

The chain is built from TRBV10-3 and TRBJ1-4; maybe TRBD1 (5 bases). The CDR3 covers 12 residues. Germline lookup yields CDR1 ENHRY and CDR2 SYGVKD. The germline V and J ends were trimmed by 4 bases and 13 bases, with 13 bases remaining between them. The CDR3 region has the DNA TGTGCCATCAGTGCCCCGGGGGGGGGACTGTTTTTT. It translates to CAISAPGGGLFF.

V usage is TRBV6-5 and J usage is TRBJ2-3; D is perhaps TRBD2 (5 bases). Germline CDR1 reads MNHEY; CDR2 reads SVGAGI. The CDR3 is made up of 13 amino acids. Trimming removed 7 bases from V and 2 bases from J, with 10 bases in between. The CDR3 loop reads CASNRENTDTQYF. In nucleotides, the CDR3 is TGTGCCAGCAATCGGGAAAACACAGATACGCAGTATTTT.

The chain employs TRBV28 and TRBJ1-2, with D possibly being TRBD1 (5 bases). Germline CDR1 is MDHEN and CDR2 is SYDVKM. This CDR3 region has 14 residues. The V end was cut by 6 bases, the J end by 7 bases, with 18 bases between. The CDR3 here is CASRIGGESLGYTF. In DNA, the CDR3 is TGTGCCAGCAGGATCGGGGGGGAAAGTCTTGGCTACACCTTC.

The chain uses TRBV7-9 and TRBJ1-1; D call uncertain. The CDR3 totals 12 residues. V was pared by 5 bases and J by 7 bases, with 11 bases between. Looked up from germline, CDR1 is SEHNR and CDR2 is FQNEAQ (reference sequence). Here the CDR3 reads CASSPLTSEAFF. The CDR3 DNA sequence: TGTGCCAGCAGCCCCCTCACAAGTGAAGCTTTCTTT.

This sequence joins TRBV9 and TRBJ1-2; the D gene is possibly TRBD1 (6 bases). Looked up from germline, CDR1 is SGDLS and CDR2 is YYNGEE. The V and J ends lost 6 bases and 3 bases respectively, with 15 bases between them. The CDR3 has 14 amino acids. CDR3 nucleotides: TGTGCCAGCACCCTCGGGGGGGGCGACTATGGCTACACCTTC. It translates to CASTLGGGDYGYTF.

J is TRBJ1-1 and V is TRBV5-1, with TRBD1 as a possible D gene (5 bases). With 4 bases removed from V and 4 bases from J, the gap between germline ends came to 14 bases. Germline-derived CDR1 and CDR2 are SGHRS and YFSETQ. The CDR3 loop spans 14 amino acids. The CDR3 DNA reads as TGCGCCAGCAGCCCAAGTGGGGGGGGCACTGAAGCTTTCTTT. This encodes CASSPSGGGTEAFF.

The CDR3 DNA reads TGTGCCAGTGGACGAATACAGGGTATTAATGAAAAACTGTTTTTT. Translated: CASGRIQGINEKLFF. The chain links TRBV6-5 to TRBJ1-4, with D maybe TRBD1 (6 bases). The CDR3 contains 15 residues. Deletions cut 9 bases from V and 4 bases from J, with 18 bases between. The germline V gene has CDR1 MNHEY and CDR2 SVGAGI.

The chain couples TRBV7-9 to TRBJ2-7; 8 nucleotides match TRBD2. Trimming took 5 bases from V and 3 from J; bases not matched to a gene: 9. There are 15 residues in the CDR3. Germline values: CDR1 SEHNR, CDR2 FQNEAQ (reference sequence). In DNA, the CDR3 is TGTGCCAGCAGCACCGGGCTAGCGGGCTACTACGAGCAGTACTTC. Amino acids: CASSTGLAGYYEQYF.

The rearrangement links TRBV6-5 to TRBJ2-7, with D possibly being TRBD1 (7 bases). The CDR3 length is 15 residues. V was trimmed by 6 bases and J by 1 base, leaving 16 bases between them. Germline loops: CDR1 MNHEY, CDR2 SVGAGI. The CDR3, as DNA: TGTGCCAGCAGCCGCGGGACAGAAGCTTCCTACGAGCAGTACTTC. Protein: CASSRGTEASYEQYF.

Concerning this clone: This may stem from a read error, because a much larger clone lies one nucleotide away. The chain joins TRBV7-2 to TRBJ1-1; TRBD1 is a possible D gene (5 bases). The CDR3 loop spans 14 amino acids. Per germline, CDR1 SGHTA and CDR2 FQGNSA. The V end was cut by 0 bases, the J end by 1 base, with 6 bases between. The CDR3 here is CASSLAGGNTEAFF. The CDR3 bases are TGTGCCAGCAGCTTAGCCGGGGGGAACACTGAAGCTTTCTTT.